Given below is one T cell receptor beta chain in context. Its specificity is not known. TCRdb's copy holds only in-frame clones and misses some; the assay was immunoSEQ multiplex PCR. The data show about 1.4 million clones, around 97% seen once. The entry originates in a study of shared clonotypes between healthy human individuals. General study points: Depth of sequencing was expected to influence donor clonotype sharing.

The sequenced sample was naive CD4+ T cells sorted from blood. Described subset: CD45RA+ positively selected. The clonotype was recovered from a man younger than 40 in good health.

In nucleotides, the CDR3 is TGTGCCAGCTCACCACAACGAGTTTTGAACACTGAAGCTTTCTTT. It encodes CASSPQRVLNTEAFF. The chain recombines TRBV18 with TRBJ1-1; D gene uncertain. The CDR3 loop spans 15 amino acids. Germline CDR1 and CDR2: KGHSH and LQKENI. V was trimmed by 1 base and J by 0 bases, leaving 9 bases between them.